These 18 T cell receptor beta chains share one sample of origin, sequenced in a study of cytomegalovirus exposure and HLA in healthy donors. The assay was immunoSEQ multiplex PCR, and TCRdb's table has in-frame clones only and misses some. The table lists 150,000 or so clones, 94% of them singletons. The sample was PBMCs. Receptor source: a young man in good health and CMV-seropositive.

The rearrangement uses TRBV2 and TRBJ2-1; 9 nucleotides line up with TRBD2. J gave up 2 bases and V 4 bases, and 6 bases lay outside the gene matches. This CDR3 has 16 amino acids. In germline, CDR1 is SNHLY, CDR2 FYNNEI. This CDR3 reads CASSGGREGTYNEQFF. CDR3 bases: TGTGCCAGCAGTGGTGGGCGGGAGGGCACCTACAATGAGCAGTTCTTC.

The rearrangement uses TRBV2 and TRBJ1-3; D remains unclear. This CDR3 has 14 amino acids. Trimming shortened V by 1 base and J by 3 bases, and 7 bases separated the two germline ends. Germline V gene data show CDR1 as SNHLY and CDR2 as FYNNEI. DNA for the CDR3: TGTGCCAGCAGTGAAGGGCACAGTGGAAACACCATATATTTT. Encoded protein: CASSEGHSGNTIYF.

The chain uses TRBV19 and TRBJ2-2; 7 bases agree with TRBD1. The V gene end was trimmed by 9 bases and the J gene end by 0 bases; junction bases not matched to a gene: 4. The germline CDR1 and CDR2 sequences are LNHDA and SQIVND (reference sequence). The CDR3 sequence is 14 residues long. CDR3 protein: CASGTAPNTGELFF. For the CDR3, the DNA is TGTGCCAGCGGGACAGCCCCGAACACCGGGGAGCTGTTTTTT.

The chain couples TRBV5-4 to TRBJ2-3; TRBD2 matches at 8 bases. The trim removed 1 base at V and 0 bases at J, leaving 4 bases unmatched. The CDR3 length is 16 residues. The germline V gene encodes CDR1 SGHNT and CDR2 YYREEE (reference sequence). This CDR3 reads CASSLLSSGSTDTQYF. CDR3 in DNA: TGTGCCAGCAGCTTGCTTTCTAGCGGGAGCACAGATACGCAGTATTTT.

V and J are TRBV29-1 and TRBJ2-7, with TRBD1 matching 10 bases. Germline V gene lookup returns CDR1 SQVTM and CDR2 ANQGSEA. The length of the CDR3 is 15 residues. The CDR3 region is CRTSPWGQGTCEQYF. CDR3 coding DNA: TGCAGAACTTCACCCTGGGGACAGGGGACCTGCGAGCAGTACTTC.

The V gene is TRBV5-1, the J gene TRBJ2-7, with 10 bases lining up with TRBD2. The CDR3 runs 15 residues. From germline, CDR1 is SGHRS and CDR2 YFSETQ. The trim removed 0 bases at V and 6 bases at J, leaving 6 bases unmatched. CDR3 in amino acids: CASSLEASGRGEQYF. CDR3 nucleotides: TGCGCCAGCAGCTTGGAAGCTAGCGGGAGAGGCGAGCAGTACTTC.

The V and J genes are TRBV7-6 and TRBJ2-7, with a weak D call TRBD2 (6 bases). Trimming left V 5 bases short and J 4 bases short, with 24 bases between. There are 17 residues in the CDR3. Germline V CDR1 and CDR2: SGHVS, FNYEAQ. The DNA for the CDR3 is TGTGCCAGCAGCGGAGGGGATAGCGAAGATGGGTGGTACGAGCAGTACTTC. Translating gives CASSGGDSEDGWYEQYF.

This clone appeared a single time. The CDR3 nucleotides read TGTGCCAGCAAGGTCTCTATTGGAGGGAATGAGCAGTTCTTC. This sequence encodes CASKVSIGGNEQFF. The V and J genes are TRBV6-1 and TRBJ2-1, with D maybe TRBD2 (6 bases). The CDR3 has 14 amino acids. The V and J ends lost 7 bases and 7 bases respectively, with 17 bases between them. Germline CDR1 MNHNS, CDR2 SASEGT.

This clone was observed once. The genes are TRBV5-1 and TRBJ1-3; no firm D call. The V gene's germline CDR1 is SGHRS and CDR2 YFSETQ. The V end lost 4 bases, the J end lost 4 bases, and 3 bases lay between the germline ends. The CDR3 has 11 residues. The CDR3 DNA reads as TGCGCCAGCAGCGTAGGAAACACCATATATTTT. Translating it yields CASSVGNTIYF.

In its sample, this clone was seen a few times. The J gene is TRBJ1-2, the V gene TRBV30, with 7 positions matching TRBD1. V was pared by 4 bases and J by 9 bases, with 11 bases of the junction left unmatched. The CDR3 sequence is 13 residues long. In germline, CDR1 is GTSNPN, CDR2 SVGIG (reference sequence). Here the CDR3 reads CAWMHRGDLSYTF. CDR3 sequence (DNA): TGTGCCTGGATGCACAGGGGTGATCTGAGCTACACCTTC. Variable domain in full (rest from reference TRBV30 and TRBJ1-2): SQTIHQWPATLVQPVGSPLSLECTVEGTSNPNLYWYRQAAGRGLQLLFYSVGIGQISSEVPQNLSASRPQDRQFILSSKKLLLSDSGFYLCAWMHRGDLSYTFGSGTRLTVV.

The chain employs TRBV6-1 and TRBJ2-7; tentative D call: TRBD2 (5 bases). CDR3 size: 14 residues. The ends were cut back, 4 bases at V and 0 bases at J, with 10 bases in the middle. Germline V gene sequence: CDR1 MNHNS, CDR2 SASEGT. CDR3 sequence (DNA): TGTGCCAGCAGTGGGACTCTATTCTCCTACGAGCAGTACTTC. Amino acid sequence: CASSGTLFSYEQYF.

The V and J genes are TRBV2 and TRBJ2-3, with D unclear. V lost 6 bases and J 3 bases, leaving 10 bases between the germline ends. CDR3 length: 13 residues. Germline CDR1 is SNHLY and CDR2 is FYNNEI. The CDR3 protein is CASSQVPTDTQYF. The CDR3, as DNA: TGTGCCAGCAGCCAGGTCCCTACAGATACGCAGTATTTT.

The CDR3 loop reads CASSFSSGLYEQYF. The CDR3 coding sequence is TGCGCCAGCAGCTTTTCTAGCGGACTTTACGAGCAGTACTTC. The V call is TRBV5-1, the J call TRBJ2-7, with 7 bases fitting TRBD2. The CDR3 runs to 14 residues. CDR1 is SGHRS, CDR2 YFSETQ, per germline. V lost 2 bases, J lost 4 bases, and 6 bases stayed unmatched.

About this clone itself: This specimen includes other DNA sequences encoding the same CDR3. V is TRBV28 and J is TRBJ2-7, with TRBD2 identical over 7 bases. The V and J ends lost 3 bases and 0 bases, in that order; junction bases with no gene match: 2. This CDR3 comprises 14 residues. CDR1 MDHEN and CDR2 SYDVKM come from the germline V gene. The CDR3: CASSLGGNSYEQYF. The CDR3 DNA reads TGTGCCAGCAGTTTGGGGGGGAACTCCTACGAGCAGTACTTC.

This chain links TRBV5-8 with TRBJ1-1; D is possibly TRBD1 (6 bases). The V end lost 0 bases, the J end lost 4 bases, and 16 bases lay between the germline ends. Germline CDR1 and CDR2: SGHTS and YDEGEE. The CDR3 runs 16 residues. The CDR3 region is CASSLEGGLSGTEAFF. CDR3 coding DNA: TGTGCCAGCAGCTTGGAAGGGGGATTGTCGGGCACTGAAGCTTTCTTT.

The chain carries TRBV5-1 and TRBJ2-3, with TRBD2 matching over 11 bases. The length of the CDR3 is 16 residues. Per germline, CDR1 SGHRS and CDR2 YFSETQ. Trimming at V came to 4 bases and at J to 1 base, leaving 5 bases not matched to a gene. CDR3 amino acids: CASSRGTSGRTDTQYF. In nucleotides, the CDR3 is TGCGCCAGCAGCAGAGGGACTAGCGGTCGCACAGATACGCAGTATTTT.

The CDR3: CAISEKDSNEQFF. The CDR3 coding sequence is TGTGCCATCAGTGAGAAGGACAGCAATGAGCAGTTCTTC. The chain couples TRBV10-3 to TRBJ2-1; D might be TRBD1 (6 bases). CDR3 size: 13 residues. The germline V and J ends were trimmed by 2 bases and 6 bases, with 8 bases remaining between them. The germline V gene encodes CDR1 ENHRY and CDR2 SYGVKD.

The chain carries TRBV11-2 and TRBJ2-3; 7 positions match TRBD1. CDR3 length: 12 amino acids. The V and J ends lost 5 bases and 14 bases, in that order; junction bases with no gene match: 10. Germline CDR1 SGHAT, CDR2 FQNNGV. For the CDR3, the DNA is TGTGCCAGCAGCCCTCGACAGGGTGTAAGGTATTTT. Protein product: CASSPRQGVRYF.